This T cell receptor (beta chain) was observed in a study of T cells after yellow fever vaccination. Study details: Any fraction with a low cell number was prepared using SMART-Seq v4 Ultra Low Input.

Trimming shortened V by 1 base and J by 5 bases, and 14 bases separated the two germline ends. The length of the CDR3 is 15 residues. Germline V gives CDR1 KGHSH, CDR2 LQKENI. Broader study findings: Faster peaking, at day 5 versus 15, marked a secondary response that was weaker. Detected again after the booster were most primary-vaccination clones, at almost 97% CD4 and 70% to 90% CD8.

5'RACE template switching produced TCR cDNA carrying a universal primer site and UMIs. MiXCR, applied by TCRdb to the 5' RACE reads, yields one record per CDR3 protein. This table has 300,000 to 400,000 distinct CDR3 sequences, about an eighth appearing once. With respect to this clonotype: Its antigen is not identified.

The receptor was isolated from a man aged 18 to 29 who received the YFV17D yellow fever vaccine. This chain connects TRBV18 to TRBJ2-5; perhaps D is TRBD1 or TRBD2 (5 bases each). The sequencing used CD4+ T cells sorted from PBMCs, collected 15 days after the yellow fever booster vaccination. The DNA of the CDR3 is TGTGCCAGCTCACCACGAGGGGCAGTAGGGGAGACCCAGTACTTC. Its protein is CASSPRGAVGETQYF.